Included here is one TCR beta chain sequence, with context. This entry is derived from a study of shared clonotypes between healthy human individuals. Clones were sequenced by immunoSEQ multiplex PCR, and TCRdb holds only the in-frame ones, with some missing. Of about half a million clones in the sample, approximately 82% were seen once. The CDR3 sequence is 15 residues long. Germline V gene sequence: CDR1 SSHAT, CDR2 FNYEAQ (reference sequence). J gave up 4 bases and V 5 bases, and 9 bases lay outside the gene matches. This sequence was found in a woman aged 40 to 49 in good health. Some clones in this sample may be carry-over from other donors' samples. The source material was PBMCs. J is TRBJ2-3 and V is TRBV7-7; TRBD2 aligns across 7 bases. CDR3 sequence: CASSRGLFGADTQYF. Here the CDR3 DNA reads TGTGCCAGCAGCCGGGGACTATTCGGGGCAGATACGCAGTATTTT. The variable domain in full, with the rest retrieved from reference TRBV7-7 and TRBJ2-3, is GAGVSQSPRYKVTKRGQDVTLRCDPISSHATLYWYQQALGQGPEFLTYFNYEAQPDKSGLPSDRFSAERPEGSISTLTIQRTEQRDSAMYRCASSRGLFGADTQYFGPGTRLTVL.